This T cell receptor (beta chain) was recorded in a study of blood T cell repertoires in COVID-19. Study-wide background: Sample material is recorded as cDNA or gDNA derived from T cells, B-cell-depleted T cells, or PBMCs.

Germline CDR1 and CDR2: PRHDT and FYEKMQ (reference sequence). CDR3 size: 14 residues. V shed 5 bases and J shed 3 bases, with 13 bases lying between them. Sequenced by immunoSEQ multiplex PCR; TCRdb stores in-frame clones only, minus some. The table shows some 80,000 clones, with less than 85% occurring only once. This TCR was sampled from an elderly woman with active or convalescent COVID-19. Material for sequencing was peripheral blood. The chain has TRBV13 and TRBJ2-5; D is perhaps TRBD2 (6 bases). The CDR3 coding sequence is TGTGCCAGCAGCGTCCGGGACTGGAAAGAGACCCAGTACTTC. This codes for CASSVRDWKETQYF.